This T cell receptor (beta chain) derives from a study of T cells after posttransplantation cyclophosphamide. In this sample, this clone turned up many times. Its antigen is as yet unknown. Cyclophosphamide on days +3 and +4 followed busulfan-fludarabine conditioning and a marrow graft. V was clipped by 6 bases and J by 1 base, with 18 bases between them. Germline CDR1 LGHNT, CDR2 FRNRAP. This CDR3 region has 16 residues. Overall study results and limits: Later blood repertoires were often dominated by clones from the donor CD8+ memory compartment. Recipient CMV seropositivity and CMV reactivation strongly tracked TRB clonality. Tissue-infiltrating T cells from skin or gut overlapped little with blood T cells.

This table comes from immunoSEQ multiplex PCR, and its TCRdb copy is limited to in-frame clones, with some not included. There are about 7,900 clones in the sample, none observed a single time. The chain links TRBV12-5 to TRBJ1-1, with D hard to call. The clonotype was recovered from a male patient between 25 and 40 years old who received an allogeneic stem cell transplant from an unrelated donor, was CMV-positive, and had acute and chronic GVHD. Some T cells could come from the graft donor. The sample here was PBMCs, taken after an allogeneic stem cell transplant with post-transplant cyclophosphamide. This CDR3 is CASGNALLVPNTEAFF. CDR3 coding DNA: TGTGCTAGTGGAAACGCTCTATTAGTCCCGAACACTGAAGCTTTCTTT.